This T cell receptor (beta chain) was captured in a study of blood T cell repertoires in COVID-19. This CDR3 has 14 amino acids. The germline V gene has CDR1 LGHDT and CDR2 YNNKEL (reference sequence). V was cut by 0 bases and J by 1 base, with 6 bases left in between. Profiled with immunoSEQ multiplex PCR; TCRdb holds only in-frame clones, not every one. This sample has approximately 94,000 clones, with about 86% found just once. The chain employs TRBV3-1 (or the pseudogene TRBV3-2) and TRBJ1-1; no clear D. Source material: peripheral blood. The TCR was taken from a human donor in a cohort sampled during active COVID-19. The CDR3 coding sequence is TGTGCCAGCAGCCAAGAGGCGGAGAACACTGAAGCTTTCTTT. It codes for CASSQEAENTEAFF.